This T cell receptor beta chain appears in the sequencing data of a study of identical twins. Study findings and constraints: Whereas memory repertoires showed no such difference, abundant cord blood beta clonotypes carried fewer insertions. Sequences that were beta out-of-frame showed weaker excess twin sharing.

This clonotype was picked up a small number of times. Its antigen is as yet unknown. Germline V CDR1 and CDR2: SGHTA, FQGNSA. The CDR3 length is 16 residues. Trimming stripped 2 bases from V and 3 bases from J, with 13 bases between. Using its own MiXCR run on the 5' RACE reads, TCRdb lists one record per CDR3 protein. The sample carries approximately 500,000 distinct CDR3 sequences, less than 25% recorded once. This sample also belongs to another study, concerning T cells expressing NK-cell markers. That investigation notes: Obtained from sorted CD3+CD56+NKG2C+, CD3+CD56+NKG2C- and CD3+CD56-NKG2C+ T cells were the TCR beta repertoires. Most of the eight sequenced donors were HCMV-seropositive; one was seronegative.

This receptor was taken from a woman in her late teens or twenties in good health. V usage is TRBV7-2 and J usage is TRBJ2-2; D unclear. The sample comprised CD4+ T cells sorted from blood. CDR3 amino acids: CASSLYGFADTGELFF. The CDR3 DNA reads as TGTGCCAGCAGCTTATACGGGTTTGCGGACACCGGGGAGCTGTTTTTT. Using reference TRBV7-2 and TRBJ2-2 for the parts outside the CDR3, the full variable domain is GAGVSQSPSNKVTEKGKDVELRCDPISGHTALYWYRQSLGQGLEFLIYFQGNSAPDKSGLPSDRFSAERTGGSVSTLTIQRTQQEDSAVYLCASSLYGFADTGELFFGEGSRLTVL.